The 2 T cell receptor beta chains reported below all come from one sample, sequenced in a study of cytomegalovirus exposure and HLA in healthy donors. In the PCR, 60 Vbeta and 13 Jbeta primers were used. The assay was immunoSEQ multiplex PCR, and TCRdb's table has in-frame clones only and misses some. The sample lists 200,000 or so clones, about 90% seen once, with around 0.21% in the top ten. The specimen was PBMCs. These TCRs come from a girl less than two years old in good health and CMV-seronegative.

This rearrangement joins TRBV2 to TRBJ1-1; D may be TRBD1 (5 bases). The germline CDR1 and CDR2 sequences are SNHLY and FYNNEI. Trimming removed 1 base from V and 0 bases from J, with 6 bases in between. The CDR3 runs 14 residues. CDR3 region: CASSEEGLNTEAFF. CDR3 bases: TGTGCCAGCAGTGAAGAGGGGCTGAACACTGAAGCTTTCTTT.

The J gene is TRBJ2-7, the V gene TRBV6-5; 11 nucleotides line up with TRBD2. Germline assignment: CDR1 MNHEY and CDR2 SVGAGI. V shed 6 bases and J 6 bases; nucleotides not matched to a gene: 7. The CDR3 runs to 14 residues. The CDR3: CASSRLAGNLEQYF. The CDR3 DNA sequence: TGTGCCAGCAGCCGACTAGCGGGAAATCTCGAGCAGTACTTC.